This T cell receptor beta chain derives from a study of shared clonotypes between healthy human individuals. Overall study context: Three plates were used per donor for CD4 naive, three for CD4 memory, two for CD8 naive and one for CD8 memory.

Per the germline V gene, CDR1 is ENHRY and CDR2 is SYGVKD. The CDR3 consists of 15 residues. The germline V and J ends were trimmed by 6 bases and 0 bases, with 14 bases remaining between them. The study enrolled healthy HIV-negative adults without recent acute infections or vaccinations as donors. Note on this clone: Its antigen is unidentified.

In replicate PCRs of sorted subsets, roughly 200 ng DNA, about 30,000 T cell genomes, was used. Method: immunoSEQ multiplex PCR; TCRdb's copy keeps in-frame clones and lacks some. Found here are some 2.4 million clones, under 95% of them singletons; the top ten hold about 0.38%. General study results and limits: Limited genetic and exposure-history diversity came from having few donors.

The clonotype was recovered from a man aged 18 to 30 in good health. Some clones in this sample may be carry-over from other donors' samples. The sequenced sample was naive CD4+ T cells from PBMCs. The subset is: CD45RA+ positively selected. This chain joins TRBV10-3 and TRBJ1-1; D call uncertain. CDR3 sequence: CAISLSGNLNTEAFF. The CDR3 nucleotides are TGTGCCATCAGCTTATCAGGCAATTTGAACACTGAAGCTTTCTTT.